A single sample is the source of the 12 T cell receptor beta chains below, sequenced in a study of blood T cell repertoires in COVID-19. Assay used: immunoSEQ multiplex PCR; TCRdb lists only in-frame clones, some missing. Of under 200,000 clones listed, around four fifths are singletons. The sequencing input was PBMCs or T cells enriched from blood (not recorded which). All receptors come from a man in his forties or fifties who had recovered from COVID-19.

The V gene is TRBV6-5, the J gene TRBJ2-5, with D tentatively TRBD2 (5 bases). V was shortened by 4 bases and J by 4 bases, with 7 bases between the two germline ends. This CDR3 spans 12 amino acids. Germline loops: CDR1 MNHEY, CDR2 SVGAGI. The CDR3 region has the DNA TGTGCCAGCAGTTTCAGCGGAGAGACCCAGTACTTC. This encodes CASSFSGETQYF.

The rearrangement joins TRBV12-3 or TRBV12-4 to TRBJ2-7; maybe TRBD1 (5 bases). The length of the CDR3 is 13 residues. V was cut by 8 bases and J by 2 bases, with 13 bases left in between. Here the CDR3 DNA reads TGTGCCAGCGGTCCCGCAGGGCCCTACGAGCAGTACTTC. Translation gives CASGPAGPYEQYF.

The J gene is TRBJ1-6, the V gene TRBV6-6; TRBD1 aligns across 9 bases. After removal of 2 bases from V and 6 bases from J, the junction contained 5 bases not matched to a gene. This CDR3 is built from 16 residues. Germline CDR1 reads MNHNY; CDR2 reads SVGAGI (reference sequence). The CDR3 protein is CASSYLGQGSNSPLHF. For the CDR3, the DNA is TGTGCCAGCAGTTACCTGGGACAGGGCTCTAATTCACCCCTCCACTTT.

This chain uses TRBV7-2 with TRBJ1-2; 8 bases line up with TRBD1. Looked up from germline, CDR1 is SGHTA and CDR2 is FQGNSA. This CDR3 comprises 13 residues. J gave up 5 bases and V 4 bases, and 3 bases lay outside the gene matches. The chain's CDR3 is CASSSDRGYGYTF. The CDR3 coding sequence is TGTGCCAGCAGCTCCGACAGGGGTTATGGCTACACCTTC. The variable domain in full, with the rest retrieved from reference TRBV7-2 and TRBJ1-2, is GAGVSQSPSNKVTEKGKDVELRCDPISGHTALYWYRQSLGQGLEFLIYFQGNSAPDKSGLPSDRFSAERTGGSVSTLTIQRTQQEDSAVYLCASSSDRGYGYTFGSGTRLTVV.

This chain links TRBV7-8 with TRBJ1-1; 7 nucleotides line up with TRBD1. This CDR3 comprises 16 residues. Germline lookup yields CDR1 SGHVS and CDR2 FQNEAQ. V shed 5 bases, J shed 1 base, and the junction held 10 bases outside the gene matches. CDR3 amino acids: CASSPRQGRGNTEAFF. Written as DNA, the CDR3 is TGTGCCAGCAGCCCCAGACAGGGAAGGGGGAACACTGAAGCTTTCTTT.

This chain's CDR3 is CASSLISGSYNEQFF. The CDR3 DNA is TGTGCCAGCAGCTTAATCAGTGGCTCCTACAATGAGCAGTTCTTC. The rearrangement uses TRBV11-3 and TRBJ2-1; the D is unclear. Germline CDR1 reads SGHNT; CDR2 reads YENEEA. The CDR3 has 15 residues. Trimming took off 2 bases at V and 0 bases at J, with 8 bases between the two ends.

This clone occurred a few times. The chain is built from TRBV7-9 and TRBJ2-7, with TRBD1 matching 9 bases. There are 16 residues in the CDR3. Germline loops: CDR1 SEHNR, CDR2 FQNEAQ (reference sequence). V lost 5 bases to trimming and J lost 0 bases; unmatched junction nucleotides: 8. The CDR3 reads CASSKPGTGPSYEQYF. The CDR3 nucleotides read TGTGCCAGCAGCAAACCCGGGACAGGGCCCTCCTACGAGCAGTACTTC.

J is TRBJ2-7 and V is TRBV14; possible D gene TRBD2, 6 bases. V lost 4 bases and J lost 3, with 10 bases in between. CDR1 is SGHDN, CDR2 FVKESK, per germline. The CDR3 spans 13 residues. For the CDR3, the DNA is TGTGCCAGCAGCCGGGGGGTTGTCTACGAGCAGTACTTC. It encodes CASSRGVVYEQYF.

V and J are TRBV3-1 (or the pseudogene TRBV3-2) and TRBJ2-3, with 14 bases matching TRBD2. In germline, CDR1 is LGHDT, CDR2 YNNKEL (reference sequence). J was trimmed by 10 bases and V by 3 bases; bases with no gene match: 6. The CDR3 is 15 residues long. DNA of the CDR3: TGTGCCAGCAGCCACGGCGGACTAGCGGGGGGTTCGCAGTATTTT. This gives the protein CASSHGGLAGGSQYF.

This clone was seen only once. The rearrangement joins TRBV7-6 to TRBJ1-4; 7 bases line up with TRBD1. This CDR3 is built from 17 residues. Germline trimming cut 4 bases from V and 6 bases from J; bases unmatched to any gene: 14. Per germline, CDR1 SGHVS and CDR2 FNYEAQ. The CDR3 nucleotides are TGTGCCAGCAGCTCACAACATACGACAGGGTTGGATGAAAAACTGTTTTTT. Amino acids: CASSSQHTTGLDEKLFF. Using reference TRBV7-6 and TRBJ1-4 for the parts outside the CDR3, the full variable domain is GAGVSQSPRYKVTKRGQDVALRCDPISGHVSLYWYRQALGQGPEFLTYFNYEAQQDKSGLPNDRFSAERPEGSISTLTIQRTEQRDSAMYRCASSSQHTTGLDEKLFFGSGTQLSVL.

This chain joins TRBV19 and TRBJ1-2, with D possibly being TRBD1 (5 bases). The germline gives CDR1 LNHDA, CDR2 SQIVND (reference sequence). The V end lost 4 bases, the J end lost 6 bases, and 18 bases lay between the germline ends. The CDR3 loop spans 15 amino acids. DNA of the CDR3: TGTGCCAGTAGTAATATATATGACAGTACAGATGGCTACACCTTC. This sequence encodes CASSNIYDSTDGYTF.

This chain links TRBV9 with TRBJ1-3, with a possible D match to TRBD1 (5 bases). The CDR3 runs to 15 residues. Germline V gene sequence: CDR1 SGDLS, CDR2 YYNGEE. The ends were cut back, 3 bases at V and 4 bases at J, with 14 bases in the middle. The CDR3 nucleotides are TGTGCCAGCAGCGCCCCACGGGCAGGGGGAAACACCATATATTTT. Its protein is CASSAPRAGGNTIYF.